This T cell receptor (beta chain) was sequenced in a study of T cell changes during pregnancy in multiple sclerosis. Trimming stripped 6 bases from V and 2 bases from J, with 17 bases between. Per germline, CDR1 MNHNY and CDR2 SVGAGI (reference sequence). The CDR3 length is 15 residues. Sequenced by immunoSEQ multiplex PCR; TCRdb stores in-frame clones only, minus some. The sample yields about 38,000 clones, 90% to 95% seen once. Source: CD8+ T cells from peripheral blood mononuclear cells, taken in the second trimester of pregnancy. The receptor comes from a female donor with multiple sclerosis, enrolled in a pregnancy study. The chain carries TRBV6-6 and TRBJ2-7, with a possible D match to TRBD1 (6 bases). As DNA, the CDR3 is TGTGCCAGCAGAACAGGGTTGACAGTACCCTACGAGCAGTACTTC. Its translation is CASRTGLTVPYEQYF.